This record looks at one T cell receptor (beta chain) sequence and its context. The antigen is unknown. This was the immunoSEQ v3 assay. Sequencing used immunoSEQ multiplex PCR; TCRdb keeps in-frame clones, though not all of them. The repertoire holds some 90,000 clones, with approximately 65% as singletons. The sample comes from a study of TIL therapy for anti-PD-1-resistant metastatic lung cancer. As to time point: pre-treatment sample, taken before nivolumab and TIL therapy. Most excised metastases sampled were pleural nodules or supraclavicular lymph nodes. Study outcomes and limitations: Compared with baseline intratumoral T cells, expanded TIL cultures were more clonal and less diverse (approximately 6.6% vs 31%). Patients were highly selected, enriched for treatment-naive, never-smoker and oncogene-addicted cases.

The V gene lost 0 bases and the J gene lost 9 bases, with 13 bases spanning the gap. The germline CDR1 and CDR2 sequences are WNHNN and SYGVQD (reference sequence). There are 14 residues in the CDR3. This clonotype was obtained from a person aged 25 to 80 with non-small cell lung cancer. This specimen was tumor tissue, taken at baseline. V and J are TRBV10-1 and TRBJ2-3, with D unresolved. The CDR3 DNA sequence: TGCGCCAGCAGTGAGTCTGGTATTGAGGAGACGCAGTATTTT. Its translation is CASSESGIEETQYF.